This T cell receptor beta chain was obtained from a study of shared clonotypes between healthy human individuals. Sequencing was performed with immunoSEQ multiplex PCR; in TCRdb, only in-frame clones are kept and a portion is missing. Here the sample spans roughly 1,500,000 clones, 95% to 99% being singletons. V was clipped by 4 bases and J by 2 bases; unmatched bases: 15. The CDR3 sequence is 19 residues long. Per germline, CDR1 SGHRS and CDR2 YFSETQ. The chain has TRBV5-1 and TRBJ2-3; TRBD2 matches at 11 bases. Sequencing used naive CD4+ T cells sorted from blood. Subset meaning: CD45RA+ positively selected. The sequence derives from a man aged 25 to 45 in good health. The chain's CDR3 is CASSPLAGGLSELTDTQYF. The CDR3 coding sequence is TGCGCCAGCAGCCCGCTAGCGGGAGGCCTTTCCGAACTCACAGATACGCAGTATTTT.